One and the same sample provided the 30 T cell receptor beta chains below, sequenced in a study of T cells in localized non-small cell lung cancer. The assay was immunoSEQ multiplex PCR, and TCRdb's table has in-frame clones only and misses some. This repertoire shows fewer than 75,000 clones, roughly 83% found once; its top ten account for about 1.5%. The sequencing used peripheral blood, collected before any cancer treatment. The source of these receptors is a female donor of 60 years or more with stage I lung adenocarcinoma.

This clone was found a few times. The CDR3 DNA follows: TGTGCCAGCAGGGCAGGGGGAGCTGGCTACACCTTC. Residues: CASRAGGAGYTF. The genes are TRBV2 and TRBJ1-2; 7 bases are shared with TRBD1. Germline CDR1 reads SNHLY; CDR2 reads FYNNEI. The CDR3 runs 12 residues. After removal of 6 bases from V and 7 bases from J, the junction contained 5 bases not matched to a gene.

The sample holds a few counts of this clone. This chain links TRBV5-5 with TRBJ1-3, with TRBD1 matching over 7 bases. This CDR3 is 14 amino acids long. J gave up 3 bases and V 5 bases, and 5 bases lay outside the gene matches. The V gene's germline CDR1 is SGHKS and CDR2 YYEKEE (reference sequence). The DNA for the CDR3 is TGTGCCAGCAGTTCCGGGGACAGTGGAAACACCATATATTTT. This sequence encodes CASSSGDSGNTIYF.

The chain links TRBV29-1 to TRBJ2-5; D tentatively fits TRBD1 or TRBD2 (6 bases each). The CDR3 extends over 12 amino acids. The germline gives CDR1 SQVTM, CDR2 ANQGSEA. The V and J ends lost 6 bases and 5 bases respectively, with 13 bases between them. The DNA of the CDR3 is TGCAGCGTGACAGGTGGGGGGGAGACCCAGTACTTC. Translation gives CSVTGGGETQYF.

The chain recombines TRBV10-3 with TRBJ2-5; 7 bases fit TRBD2. J gave up 7 bases and V 4 bases, and 12 bases lay outside the gene matches. Germline values: CDR1 ENHRY, CDR2 SYGVKD. This CDR3 contains 15 residues. The CDR3 nucleotides read TGTGCCATCAGTGTGGCGGGGGAGCGTACGGGGACCCAGTACTTC. Its protein is CAISVAGERTGTQYF.

V usage is TRBV7-9 and J usage is TRBJ2-1; D uncertain. V lost 1 base and J 9 bases, leaving 7 bases between the germline ends. The CDR3 spans 12 residues. CDR1 and CDR2 from the germline V gene are SEHNR and FQNEAQ (reference sequence). DNA for the CDR3: TGTGCCAGCAGCTTAGTAGCTTTTGAGCAGTTCTTC. Translated: CASSLVAFEQFF.

The CDR3 nucleotides read TGTGCCAGCAGTGACGGACAGGGGTGGGAAAAACTGTTTTTT. Protein product: CASSDGQGWEKLFF. The rearrangement links TRBV6-1 to TRBJ1-4, with 9 bases lining up with TRBD1. The CDR3 is 14 residues long. Germline values: CDR1 MNHNS, CDR2 SASEGT. Trimming took 3 bases from V and 8 from J; bases not matched to a gene: 4.

The chain combines TRBV15 with TRBJ2-2; weak D call: TRBD2 (7 bases). CDR3 length equals 15 residues. Germline V gene data show CDR1 as LNHNV and CDR2 as YYDKDF (reference sequence). V shed 1 base and J shed 4 bases, with 10 bases lying between them. The CDR3 DNA reads as TGTGCCACCAGCAGAGTTAGGGGGGGCACCGGGGAGCTGTTTTTT. It translates to CATSRVRGGTGELFF.

The chain employs TRBV7-3 and TRBJ2-6, with a weak D call TRBD2 (6 bases). Deletions cut 3 bases from V and 4 bases from J, with 13 bases between. CDR1 and CDR2 (germline): SGHTA, FQGTGA. The CDR3 is made up of 16 amino acids. The CDR3 DNA is TGTGCCAGCAGCTTTTTTGGAGGGAACGGGGCCAACGTCCTGACTTTC. It specifies CASSFFGGNGANVLTF.

This clone was found once. The V gene is TRBV5-1, the J gene TRBJ1-2; possibly TRBD1 for D (5 bases). The germline gives CDR1 SGHRS, CDR2 YFSETQ. V gave up 6 bases and J gave up 6 bases, with 18 bases separating them. CDR3 length equals 14 residues. The CDR3 here is CASTTRGSRDGYTF. The DNA for the CDR3 is TGCGCCAGCACCACGAGGGGTTCTAGGGATGGCTACACCTTC.

The table lists this clone with a few counts. The chain employs TRBV7-2 and TRBJ2-1, with D tentatively TRBD2 (5 bases). The V end was cut by 5 bases, the J end by 1 base, with 15 bases between. This CDR3 contains 16 residues. Germline lookup yields CDR1 SGHTA and CDR2 FQGNSA. DNA for the CDR3: TGTGCCAGCAGCCACTCCTCCTCGGGATCCTACAATGAGCAGTTCTTC. Translation gives CASSHSSSGSYNEQFF.

DNA of the CDR3: TGTGCCAGCAGCGAACAGAGCTCTGGAAACACCATATATTTT. Its protein product is CASSEQSSGNTIYF. This chain connects TRBV7-8 to TRBJ1-3; D gene uncertain. V shed 5 bases and J shed 0 bases, with 8 bases lying between them. This CDR3 region has 14 residues. Germline V gives CDR1 SGHVS, CDR2 FQNEAQ.

This sequence joins TRBV9 and TRBJ2-1; D remains ambiguous. The length of the CDR3 is 13 residues. Germline V gene sequence: CDR1 SGDLS, CDR2 YYNGEE. Trimming stripped 1 base from V and 5 bases from J, with 7 bases between. The CDR3 reads CASSVLSDNEQFF. CDR3 nucleotides: TGTGCCAGCAGCGTATTGTCGGACAATGAGCAGTTCTTC.

V gene TRBV6-4 combines with J gene TRBJ2-2, with 11 positions matching TRBD2. This CDR3 is built from 16 residues. Germline V gene sequence: CDR1 MRHNA, CDR2 SNTAGT. J lost 3 bases, V lost 0 bases, and 0 bases had no gene match. CDR3 sequence: CASSDSTSGDTGELFF. CDR3 DNA sequence: TGTGCCAGCAGTGACTCGACTAGCGGGGACACCGGGGAGCTGTTTTTT.

V and J are TRBV11-2 and TRBJ2-1, with TRBD1 identical over 9 bases. Germline CDR1 is SGHAT and CDR2 is FQNNGV. The length of the CDR3 is 15 residues. The V and J ends lost 4 bases and 8 bases, in that order; junction bases with no gene match: 9. The DNA of the CDR3 is TGTGCCAGCAGCTCGGGGACAGGGTTTATTGATGAGCAGTTCTTC. Its protein is CASSSGTGFIDEQFF.

V gene TRBV5-4 combines with J gene TRBJ2-6; D is undetermined. V was shortened by 4 bases and J by 4 bases, with 15 bases between the two germline ends. Germline V gene lookup returns CDR1 SGHNT and CDR2 YYREEE (reference sequence). This CDR3 is built from 16 residues. CDR3 sequence (DNA): TGTGCCAGCAGCAAACATCTGGCGGCCGGGGCCAACGTCCTGACTTTC. It codes for CASSKHLAAGANVLTF.

This sequence joins TRBV6-6 and TRBJ1-2; maybe TRBD1 (6 bases). CDR1 MNHNY and CDR2 SVGAGI come from the germline V gene (reference sequence). This CDR3 spans 14 amino acids. The ends were cut back, 6 bases at V and 6 bases at J, with 17 bases in the middle. In DNA form, the CDR3 reads TGTGCCAGCAGCCGGGCCCGGGGGCTCGATGGCTACACCTTC. Its translation is CASSRARGLDGYTF.

This chain uses TRBV5-4 with TRBJ1-4; D unresolved. This CDR3 has 13 amino acids. V dropped 4 bases and J dropped 2 bases, with 6 bases sitting between them. Germline V gene data show CDR1 as SGHNT and CDR2 as YYREEE (reference sequence). In DNA, the CDR3 is TGTGCCAGCAGCCCGGGGACTAATGAAAAACTGTTTTTT. This sequence encodes CASSPGTNEKLFF.

The chain is built from TRBV29-1 and TRBJ2-3, with D uncertain. V shed 7 bases and J shed 5 bases, with 19 bases lying between them. The CDR3 totals 14 residues. In germline, CDR1 is SQVTM, CDR2 ANQGSEA. CDR3 in amino acids: CSAKTWNIGDTQYF. Written as DNA, the CDR3 is TGCAGCGCGAAAACATGGAATATAGGAGATACGCAGTATTTT.

The chain combines TRBV7-3 with TRBJ2-3; TRBD2 matches at 9 bases. Germline V gene sequence: CDR1 SGHTA, CDR2 FQGTGA. This CDR3 has 14 amino acids. Trimming removed 4 bases from V and 4 bases from J; junction bases left unmatched: 3. As DNA, the CDR3 is TGTGCCAGCAGCTCTAGCGGGACAGCAGATACGCAGTATTTT. Its protein is CASSSSGTADTQYF.

The V gene is TRBV5-6, the J gene TRBJ2-7, with 9 bases aligning to TRBD1. Trimming cost V 0 bases and J 3 bases; bases outside gene matches: 1. The germline V gene has CDR1 SGHDT and CDR2 YYEEEE. The CDR3 has 14 amino acids. The CDR3 DNA is TGTGCCAGCAGCTTGGACAGGGGGCGCTACGAGCAGTACTTC. Its protein product is CASSLDRGRYEQYF.

The gene calls are TRBV6-6 and TRBJ1-6; the D is unclear. The CDR3 has 12 amino acids. Germline V gene sequence: CDR1 MNHNY, CDR2 SVGAGI (reference sequence). Between the trimmed V and J ends, which lost 6 bases and 8 bases, there was a span of 8 bases. The CDR3 DNA reads as TGTGCCAGCAGCCAGGAGCATTCACCCCTCCACTTT. Encoded protein: CASSQEHSPLHF.

The chain joins TRBV28 to TRBJ1-5, with D perhaps TRBD1 (6 bases). The V end was cut by 6 bases, the J end by 0 bases, with 9 bases between. Germline values: CDR1 MDHEN, CDR2 SYDVKM. The CDR3 contains 14 residues. The CDR3 protein is CASSNRVSNQPQHF. CDR3 bases: TGTGCCAGCAGCAACAGGGTTAGCAATCAGCCCCAGCATTTT.

This clone was counted once. The chain links TRBV6-5 to TRBJ1-1; a weak D match, TRBD1 (6 bases). The CDR3 consists of 14 residues. V shed 5 bases and J shed 10 bases, with 20 bases lying between them. From germline, CDR1 is MNHEY and CDR2 SVGAGI. DNA of the CDR3: TGTGCCAGCAGTCGCCGGGGACATCACGGAGGAGCTTTCTTT. It codes for CASSRRGHHGGAFF.

The table lists this clone with a few counts. The chain employs TRBV9 and TRBJ2-3; tentative D call: TRBD2 (6 bases). CDR1 is SGDLS and CDR2 is YYNGEE in the germline V gene. The CDR3 loop spans 14 amino acids. V was shortened by 4 bases and J by 0 bases, with 9 bases between the two germline ends. Written as DNA, the CDR3 is TGTGCCAGCAGCCTCGGGACTAGCACAGATACGCAGTATTTT. It yields the protein CASSLGTSTDTQYF.

The chain employs TRBV7-6 and TRBJ2-1, with D hard to call. The CDR3 has 13 residues. Between the trimmed V and J ends, which lost 5 bases and 8 bases, there was a span of 13 bases. The germline V gene has CDR1 SGHVS and CDR2 FNYEAQ. The CDR3 protein is CASSPAPGYEQFF. CDR3 DNA sequence: TGTGCCAGCAGCCCCGCCCCAGGATATGAGCAGTTCTTC.

The chain combines TRBV11-2 with TRBJ2-3; TRBD1 matches at 9 bases. CDR3 length equals 15 residues. From germline, CDR1 is SGHAT and CDR2 FQNNGV. V was pared by 5 bases and J by 3 bases, with 6 bases of the junction left unmatched. As DNA, the CDR3 is TGTGCCAGCAGCCGTTCCGGGACAGGGACAGATACGCAGTATTTT. Translation gives CASSRSGTGTDTQYF.

A few counts support this clone. The V and J genes are TRBV6-1 and TRBJ1-5; D is ambiguous. Between the trimmed V and J ends, which lost 3 bases and 9 bases, there was a span of 6 bases. Germline V gene data show CDR1 as MNHNS and CDR2 as SASEGT. The CDR3 is 11 amino acids. The chain's CDR3 is CASSEFWPQHF. CDR3 bases: TGTGCCAGCAGTGAGTTTTGGCCCCAGCATTTT.

J is TRBJ1-2 and V is TRBV6-1, with D hard to call. V shed 8 bases and J shed 5 bases, with 21 bases lying between them. CDR3 length equals 15 residues. From germline, CDR1 is MNHNS and CDR2 SASEGT. CDR3 sequence reads: CASVPPGQYGYGYTF. In DNA form, the CDR3 reads TGTGCCAGCGTACCCCCGGGCCAGTATGGGTATGGCTACACCTTC.

The rearrangement links TRBV19 to TRBJ2-5; 7 bases are a match to TRBD1. The length of the CDR3 is 16 residues. J gave up 2 bases and V 5 bases, and 11 bases lay outside the gene matches. The germline V gene has CDR1 LNHDA and CDR2 SQIVND (reference sequence). The CDR3 region is CASSSPPGQSQETQYF. The CDR3 DNA sequence: TGTGCCAGTAGTTCCCCACCGGGACAGTCTCAAGAGACCCAGTACTTC.

The rearrangement joins TRBV28 to TRBJ1-1; 8 nucleotides match TRBD1. V gave up 5 bases and J gave up 1 base; unmatched junction bases: 9. The CDR3 loop spans 16 amino acids. CDR1 and CDR2 from the germline V gene are MDHEN and SYDVKM. The CDR3 DNA reads as TGTGCCAGCAGTCCCTACGGACAGGGATCGAACACTGAAGCTTTCTTT. Translating it yields CASSPYGQGSNTEAFF.